These 12 T cell receptor beta chains originate from one sample sequenced in a study of OX40 agonist ivuxolimab in advanced cancers. Assay used: immunoSEQ multiplex PCR; TCRdb lists only in-frame clones, some missing. The sample lists around 100,000 clones, around 95% occurring once. The material was CD4+ or CD8+ T cells sorted from blood, obtained in a trial of the OX40 agonist ivuxolimab. The receptors derive from an adult with an advanced solid tumor such as melanoma, head and neck, liver or kidney cancer.

The sample holds one count of this clone. The chain recombines TRBV5-4 with TRBJ2-7; the D gene could be TRBD1 or TRBD2 (5 bases each). Per the germline V gene, CDR1 is SGHNT and CDR2 is YYREEE (reference sequence). This CDR3 is 14 amino acids long. V was shortened by 4 bases and J by 1 base, with 12 bases between the two germline ends. This CDR3 reads CASSHGTPSYEQYF. CDR3 bases: TGTGCCAGCAGCCATGGGACCCCTTCCTACGAGCAGTACTTC.

The V call is TRBV28, the J call TRBJ1-4; 8 bases align to TRBD1. CDR1 is MDHEN, CDR2 SYDVKM, per germline. Trimming cost V 2 bases and J 13 bases; bases outside gene matches: 6. CDR3 size: 13 residues. The CDR3 reads CASSLGRDRGLFF. CDR3 sequence (DNA): TGTGCCAGCAGTTTAGGTAGAGACAGGGGACTGTTTTTT. Full variable domain (remainder filled in from reference TRBV28 and TRBJ1-4): DVKVTQSSRYLVKRTGEKVFLECVQDMDHENMFWYRQDPGLGLRLIYFSYDVKMKEKGDIPEGYSVSREKKERFSLILESASTNQTSMYLCASSLGRDRGLFFGSGTQLSVL.

The rearrangement uses TRBV4-1 and TRBJ2-3, with TRBD1 matching 9 bases. The CDR3 is 15 amino acids. Germline-derived CDR1 and CDR2 are MGHRA and YSYEKL. V lost 3 bases to trimming and J lost 6 bases; unmatched junction nucleotides: 7. CDR3 protein: CASSQGQGKVDTQYF. The CDR3 DNA sequence: TGCGCCAGCAGCCAGGGACAGGGCAAGGTGGATACGCAGTATTTT.

The genes are TRBV7-9 and TRBJ2-7; D is uncertain. The CDR3 runs to 12 residues. Germline CDR1 is SEHNR and CDR2 is FQNEAQ (reference sequence). V lost 4 bases to trimming and J lost 0 bases, with 4 bases between them. DNA of the CDR3: TGTGCCAGCAGCTCCCACTCCTACGAGCAGTACTTC. The encoded protein is CASSSHSYEQYF.

The CDR3 nucleotides are TGTGCCAGTAGTATGAGGGACGTACACTCCTACGAGCAGTACTTC. Its protein is CASSMRDVHSYEQYF. This sequence joins TRBV19 and TRBJ2-7, with D perhaps given as TRBD1 or TRBD2 (5 bases each). Germline assignment: CDR1 LNHDA and CDR2 SQIVND (reference sequence). CDR3 size: 15 residues. The V gene lost 3 bases and the J gene lost 0 bases, with 12 bases spanning the gap.

DNA for the CDR3: TGTGCCAGCAGTTTATCGGCGGGTATGAACACTGAAGCTTTCTTT. Its translation: CASSLSAGMNTEAFF. The V call is TRBV27, the J call TRBJ1-1, with no clear D. V shed 0 bases and J shed 0 bases, with 8 bases lying between them. The CDR3 is made up of 15 amino acids. Germline lookup yields CDR1 MNHEY and CDR2 SMNVEV (reference sequence).

The chain employs TRBV20-1 and TRBJ2-7, with 8 positions matching TRBD2. From germline, CDR1 is DFQATT and CDR2 SNEGSKA (reference sequence). The CDR3 runs 11 residues. The CDR3 protein is CSASGSREQYF. In DNA, the CDR3 is TGCAGCGCCAGCGGGAGTAGGGAGCAGTACTTC.

This rearrangement joins TRBV19 to TRBJ1-1; tentatively, D is TRBD1 (6 bases). V shed 11 bases and J shed 8 bases, with 15 bases lying between them. This CDR3 contains 11 residues. Germline CDR1 is LNHDA and CDR2 is SQIVND (reference sequence). In DNA, the CDR3 is TGTGCCTCCCTCGGGGGGCGGGAAGCTTTCTTT. Translating gives CASLGGREAFF.

CDR3 DNA sequence: TGTGCCAGCAGAGGGACCCTAGCGGGAGATGGGGAGACCCAGTACTTC. Translation gives CASRGTLAGDGETQYF. The chain combines TRBV27 with TRBJ2-5; 10 bases map to TRBD2. The CDR3 has 16 residues. V was clipped by 6 bases and J by 5 bases; unmatched bases: 12. Germline CDR1 is MNHEY and CDR2 is SMNVEV (reference sequence).

In this sample, this clone turned up once. As DNA, the CDR3 is TGTGCCAGCAGTTTAGTAGGGGACAACACTGAAGCTTTCTTT. Its translation is CASSLVGDNTEAFF. This rearrangement joins TRBV28 to TRBJ1-1, with D perhaps matching TRBD1 (5 bases). The CDR3 extends over 14 amino acids. Germline values: CDR1 MDHEN, CDR2 SYDVKM. Trimming removed 2 bases at V and 2 bases at J, with 9 bases between.

This clone showed up just once. The genes are TRBV29-1 and TRBJ2-7; TRBD2 is a possible D gene (6 bases). V shed 6 bases and J shed 4 bases, with 10 bases lying between them. The CDR3 is 11 residues long. Germline CDR1 and CDR2: SQVTM and ANQGSEA. The CDR3 nucleotides read TGCAGCGTCGCTAGCGATTACGAGCAGTACTTC. Translation: CSVASDYEQYF.

The rearrangement joins TRBV10-2 to TRBJ1-1; D not resolved. Germline V gene sequence: CDR1 WSHSY, CDR2 SAAADI. Trimming took off 4 bases at V and 4 bases at J, with 10 bases between the two ends. This CDR3 contains 13 residues. CDR3 residues: CASSGELGTEAFF. Written as DNA, the CDR3 is TGCGCCAGCAGTGGGGAGTTGGGCACTGAAGCTTTCTTT.